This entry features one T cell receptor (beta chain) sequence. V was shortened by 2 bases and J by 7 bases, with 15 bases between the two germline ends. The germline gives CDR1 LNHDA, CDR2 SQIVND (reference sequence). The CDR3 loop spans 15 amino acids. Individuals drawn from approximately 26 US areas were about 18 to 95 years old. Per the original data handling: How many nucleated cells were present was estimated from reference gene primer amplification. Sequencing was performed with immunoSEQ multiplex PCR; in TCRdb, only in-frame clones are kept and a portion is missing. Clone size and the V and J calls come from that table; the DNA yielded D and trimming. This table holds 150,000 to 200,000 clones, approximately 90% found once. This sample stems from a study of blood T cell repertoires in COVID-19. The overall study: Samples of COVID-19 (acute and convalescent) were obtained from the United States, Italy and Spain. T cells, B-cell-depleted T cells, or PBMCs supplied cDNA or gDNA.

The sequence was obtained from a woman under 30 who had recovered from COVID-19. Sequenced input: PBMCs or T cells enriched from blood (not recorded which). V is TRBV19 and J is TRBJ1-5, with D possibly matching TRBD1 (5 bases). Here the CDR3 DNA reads TGTGCCAGTAGTATACTCCCCAGGGAGGGACAGCCCCAGCATTTT. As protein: CASSILPREGQPQHF.